The clone carrying this TCR beta chain was seen more than once but under ten times. These data originate in a study of chemoradiotherapy in HPV16-positive cancers. TCRdb's table, derived via immunoSEQ multiplex PCR, lists solely in-frame clones and lacks some. The sample has some 1,200 clones, 80% to 85% seen once. The material was tumor tissue, obtained from a patient who underwent chemoradiotherapy. The clonotype comes from a human donor with HPV-associated anogenital cancer.

The CDR3 DNA is TGTGCCAGCATTACAGGGGGGGGAGCTAACTATGGCTACACCTTC. Its protein product is CASITGGGANYGYTF. V usage is TRBV27 and J usage is TRBJ1-2; 8 bases are shared with TRBD1. The trim removed 7 bases at V and 0 bases at J, leaving 7 bases unmatched. The germline V gene has CDR1 MNHEY and CDR2 SMNVEV (reference sequence). This CDR3 region has 15 residues.